What follows are 32 T cell receptor beta chains derived from one specimen sequenced in a study of long-term antiretroviral therapy in people with HIV. Survey-level resolution applied to immunoSEQ assay v3.0. The table came from immunoSEQ multiplex PCR; TCRdb's copy has only in-frame clones and leaves some out. The table lists 29,000 or so clones, about 96% of them singletons. The source material was unsorted PBMCs, sampled 5.3 years after starting antiretroviral therapy. The receptor source for this set is a man aged 30-40 years with HIV.

The chain combines TRBV7-3 with TRBJ2-3; perhaps TRBD2 as D (5 bases). The CDR3 runs to 16 residues. Germline V gene data show CDR1 as SGHTA and CDR2 as FQGTGA. V lost 2 bases to trimming and J lost 2 bases, with 14 bases between them. In DNA, the CDR3 is TGTGCCAGCAGCTTAGGCTATCAGACTAACACAGATACGCAGTATTTT. As protein: CASSLGYQTNTDTQYF.

This chain uses TRBV27 with TRBJ2-1, with 11 bases fitting TRBD2. The J segment lost 6 bases and the V segment lost 4 bases, leaving 2 bases of the junction unmatched. The CDR3 sequence is 14 residues long. Looked up from germline, CDR1 is MNHEY and CDR2 is SMNVEV (reference sequence). CDR3 region: CASSSGTSGNEQFF. DNA of the CDR3: TGTGCCAGCAGTTCCGGGACTAGCGGCAATGAGCAGTTCTTC.

This sequence joins TRBV5-1 and TRBJ2-7, with 8 bases that match TRBD1. Germline-derived CDR1 and CDR2 are SGHRS and YFSETQ. The CDR3 is made up of 14 amino acids. With 2 bases clipped from V and 5 bases from J, the junction kept 6 bases outside the gene matches. CDR3 DNA sequence: TGCGCCAGCAGCTTAACTACAGGGGGAGACGAGCAGTACTTC. Translated, it gives CASSLTTGGDEQYF.

The chain uses TRBV18 and TRBJ1-1; D call uncertain. Germline-derived CDR1 and CDR2 are KGHSH and LQKENI. V was cut by 5 bases and J by 3 bases, with 10 bases left in between. The CDR3 covers 13 residues. CDR3 amino acids: CASSKTRDTEAFF. Written as DNA, the CDR3 is TGTGCCAGCTCAAAAACCAGAGACACTGAAGCTTTCTTT.

V gene TRBV4-1 combines with J gene TRBJ1-2, with D unclear. The CDR3 extends over 13 amino acids. V dropped 1 base and J dropped 3 bases, with 6 bases sitting between them. Germline CDR1 is MGHRA and CDR2 is YSYEKL. The CDR3 nucleotides are TGCGCCAGCAGCCAAGGAACAGACTATGGCTACACCTTC. Translated: CASSQGTDYGYTF.

The CDR3 DNA reads as TGTGCCACCAGCAGAGATCATCCCGGGACTAGCGGGAGGAATGAGCAGTTCTTC. As protein: CATSRDHPGTSGRNEQFF. The chain is built from TRBV15 and TRBJ2-1, with TRBD2 matching 15 bases. Trimming cost V 0 bases and J 7 bases; bases outside gene matches: 7. Germline V lookup: CDR1 LNHNV, CDR2 YYDKDF (reference sequence). This CDR3 contains 18 residues.

The chain employs TRBV27 and TRBJ2-1, with D unclear. CDR1 is MNHEY and CDR2 is SMNVEV in the germline V gene (reference sequence). The CDR3 is 15 amino acids. The V end lost 3 bases, the J end lost 2 bases, and 11 bases lay between the germline ends. CDR3 region: CASSLILGPYNEQFF. CDR3 nucleotide sequence: TGTGCCAGCAGTTTGATCTTGGGCCCCTACAATGAGCAGTTCTTC.

The rearrangement uses TRBV27 and TRBJ2-7; TRBD1 matches 8 bases. The CDR3 totals 17 residues. Losses at the gene ends were 5 bases for V and 3 bases for J; bases not matched to a gene: 15. Looked up from germline, CDR1 is MNHEY and CDR2 is SMNVEV (reference sequence). CDR3 DNA: TGTGCCAGCAGTCCACAGATGGGATGGACAGGGAGCTACGAGCAGTACTTC. Protein: CASSPQMGWTGSYEQYF.

The J gene is TRBJ2-1, the V gene TRBV6-6; D ambiguous. CDR3 length: 12 amino acids. V lost 4 bases to trimming and J lost 3 bases, with 4 bases between them. Per germline, CDR1 MNHNY and CDR2 SVGAGI (reference sequence). The CDR3 DNA follows: TGTGCCAGCAGTTTAGACTACAATGAGCAGTTCTTC. It yields the protein CASSLDYNEQFF.

The rearrangement joins TRBV5-1 to TRBJ2-2, with 12 bases fitting TRBD2. Germline CDR1 SGHRS, CDR2 YFSETQ. CDR3 length: 17 amino acids. V was pared by 2 bases and J by 4 bases, with 6 bases of the junction left unmatched. The CDR3 protein is CASSLLAGGDVTGELFF. The CDR3 DNA sequence: TGCGCCAGCAGCTTACTAGCGGGAGGCGACGTCACCGGGGAGCTGTTTTTT.

The chain employs TRBV7-9 and TRBJ1-1, with a possible D match to TRBD1 (5 bases). From germline, CDR1 is SEHNR and CDR2 FQNEAQ (reference sequence). The ends were cut back, 4 bases at V and 3 bases at J, with 9 bases in the middle. The CDR3 is 13 amino acids. The CDR3 sequence: CASSSQGDTEAFF. The CDR3 DNA is TGTGCCAGCAGCTCGCAGGGTGACACTGAAGCTTTCTTT.

The V gene is TRBV27, the J gene TRBJ2-3; either TRBD1 or TRBD2 may fit D (6 bases each). This CDR3 has 15 residues. In germline, CDR1 is MNHEY, CDR2 SMNVEV (reference sequence). V lost 3 bases, J lost 0 bases, and 10 bases lay in between. The CDR3 nucleotides are TGTGCCAGCAGTTTGTCGGGGGCTAGCACAGATACGCAGTATTTT. Translating gives CASSLSGASTDTQYF.

This clone was counted once. CDR3 residues: CASSLGQGSNYGYTF. The CDR3 DNA reads TGTGCCAGCAGCTTGGGGCAGGGAAGCAACTATGGCTACACCTTC. The gene calls are TRBV5-6 and TRBJ1-2; perhaps TRBD1 as D (5 bases). The CDR3 has 15 amino acids. CDR1 is SGHDT, CDR2 YYEEEE, per germline. Trimming took off 0 bases at V and 2 bases at J, with 11 bases between the two ends.

This sequence joins TRBV18 and TRBJ2-1; 14 bases match TRBD2. This CDR3 is built from 18 residues. CDR1 KGHSH and CDR2 LQKENI come from the germline V gene. V shed 3 bases and J 7 bases; nucleotides not matched to a gene: 11. This CDR3 is CASSPGAPGLAGVNEQFF. CDR3 coding DNA: TGTGCCAGCTCACCGGGGGCCCCGGGACTAGCGGGAGTTAATGAGCAGTTCTTC.

This chain joins TRBV29-1 and TRBJ2-3, with D perhaps being TRBD1 or TRBD2 (6 bases each). V was trimmed by 7 bases and J by 3 bases, leaving 38 bases between them. From germline, CDR1 is SQVTM and CDR2 ANQGSEA. The CDR3 length is 21 residues. The CDR3 here is CSARGSGGRKPVRAGTDTQYF. CDR3 sequence (DNA): TGCAGCGCCCGTGGGTCCGGGGGCCGCAAACCCGTGAGGGCGGGGACAGATACGCAGTATTTT.

The J gene is TRBJ1-2, the V gene TRBV5-5; 8 bases agree with TRBD1. The junction had 11 bases not matched to a gene; V was cut back by 5 bases and J by 5 bases. The CDR3 runs 15 residues. Germline values: CDR1 SGHKS, CDR2 YYEKEE (reference sequence). CDR3 sequence (DNA): TGTGCCAGCAGTCCCGGACAGGGTAAGGGGTATGGCTACACCTTC. Encoded protein: CASSPGQGKGYGYTF.

This chain joins TRBV27 and TRBJ2-5; D remains unclear. Germline values: CDR1 MNHEY, CDR2 SMNVEV (reference sequence). The CDR3 spans 13 residues. V was pared by 0 bases and J by 3 bases, with 5 bases between. The CDR3 DNA sequence: TGTGCCAGCAGTTTATCGCCGGAAGAGACCCAGTACTTC. Translated, it gives CASSLSPEETQYF.

This chain connects TRBV7-9 to TRBJ2-7; no clear D gene. The CDR3 is made up of 15 amino acids. Deletions cut 5 bases from V and 3 bases from J, with 17 bases between. Germline loops: CDR1 SEHNR, CDR2 FQNEAQ (reference sequence). The CDR3 here is CASSPPLFYLYEQYF. CDR3 DNA sequence: TGTGCCAGCAGCCCCCCCCTGTTCTACCTCTACGAGCAGTACTTC.

The chain recombines TRBV7-2 with TRBJ1-5, with D possibly matching TRBD1 (5 bases). The CDR3 spans 16 residues. CDR1 and CDR2 (germline): SGHTA, FQGNSA. Between the trimmed V and J ends, which lost 5 bases and 4 bases, there was a span of 18 bases. Here the CDR3 reads CASSLRDGLLNQPQHF. CDR3 DNA sequence: TGTGCCAGCAGCCTAAGGGACGGACTATTGAATCAGCCCCAGCATTTT.

The J gene is TRBJ1-2, the V gene TRBV18; tentative D call: TRBD1 (5 bases). This CDR3 is built from 15 residues. V was pared by 3 bases and J by 6 bases, with 17 bases between. From germline, CDR1 is KGHSH and CDR2 LQKENI. CDR3 coding DNA: TGTGCCAGCTCACCGGCCGGGGGGATCGGGGATGGCTACACCTTC. Its translation: CASSPAGGIGDGYTF.

The genes are TRBV4-1 and TRBJ1-2; D perhaps matches TRBD1 (6 bases). The CDR3 has 17 residues. Germline lookup yields CDR1 MGHRA and CDR2 YSYEKL. The V end lost 0 bases, the J end lost 4 bases, and 18 bases lay between the germline ends. The CDR3 DNA sequence: TGCGCCAGCAGCCAAGAAAGTTCGACAGGTATTTTCTATGGCTACACCTTC. Its protein is CASSQESSTGIFYGYTF.

The chain employs TRBV11-2 and TRBJ2-7, with D perhaps TRBD2 (6 bases). V was shortened by 2 bases and J by 5 bases, with 19 bases between the two germline ends. Germline CDR1 and CDR2: SGHAT and FQNNGV. The CDR3 is 16 amino acids. CDR3 protein: CASSLYGRTLNDEQYF. The CDR3 bases are TGTGCCAGCAGCTTATACGGGAGAACCTTGAATGACGAGCAGTACTTC.

The J gene is TRBJ1-2, the V gene TRBV6-6; 7 bases align to TRBD1. The CDR3 covers 14 residues. Trimming at V came to 2 bases and at J to 6 bases, leaving 6 bases not matched to a gene. The germline V gene encodes CDR1 MNHNY and CDR2 SVGAGI (reference sequence). CDR3 nucleotides: TGTGCCAGCAGTTACCCCGGGACAGTTAATGGCTACACCTTC. As protein: CASSYPGTVNGYTF.

The chain employs TRBV6-5 and TRBJ1-2; 9 positions match TRBD1. The CDR3 runs 13 residues. Per germline, CDR1 MNHEY and CDR2 SVGAGI. Germline trimming cut 2 bases from V and 7 bases from J; bases unmatched to any gene: 2. CDR3 nucleotide sequence: TGTGCCAGCAGTTACGGGACAGGGTCTGGCTACACCTTC. Amino acids: CASSYGTGSGYTF.

The J gene is TRBJ2-1, the V gene TRBV7-9; no clear D. Germline V lookup: CDR1 SEHNR, CDR2 FQNEAQ (reference sequence). This CDR3 spans 14 amino acids. Trimming pared 5 bases from V and 0 bases from J, leaving 8 bases between. The CDR3 is CASSGLSSYNEQFF. The CDR3 nucleotides read TGTGCCAGCAGCGGGTTAAGCTCCTACAATGAGCAGTTCTTC.

The count of this clone is one. The chain couples TRBV7-3 to TRBJ1-1, with TRBD1 as a possible D gene (6 bases). Germline V CDR1 and CDR2: SGHTA, FQGTGA. The CDR3 spans 13 residues. V shed 3 bases and J shed 5 bases, with 10 bases lying between them. Written as DNA, the CDR3 is TGTGCCAGCAGCTTTGGGGGGCGTACTGAAGCTTTCTTT. Translating it yields CASSFGGRTEAFF.

The V call is TRBV10-3, the J call TRBJ1-5, with D unclear. CDR3 length: 13 amino acids. CDR1 is ENHRY, CDR2 SYGVKD, per germline. Trimming shortened V by 4 bases and J by 0 bases, and 4 bases separated the two germline ends. CDR3 in DNA: TGTGCCATCAGTGTGGTTAGCAATCAGCCCCAGCATTTT. It codes for CAISVVSNQPQHF.

V is TRBV9 and J is TRBJ2-7; the match to TRBD2 covers 9 bases. The CDR3 covers 15 residues. V was clipped by 1 base and J by 2 bases; unmatched bases: 4. The germline CDR1 and CDR2 sequences are SGDLS and YYNGEE. The CDR3 here is CASSVTSGYTYEQYF. DNA for the CDR3: TGTGCCAGCAGCGTAACTAGCGGGTATACCTACGAGCAGTACTTC.

The chain is built from TRBV9 and TRBJ2-2; TRBD2 is a possible D gene (6 bases). Looked up from germline, CDR1 is SGDLS and CDR2 is YYNGEE. The germline V and J ends were trimmed by 3 bases and 8 bases, with 8 bases remaining between them. The length of the CDR3 is 12 residues. CDR3 in amino acids: CASSAGVGELFF. In nucleotides, the CDR3 is TGTGCCAGCAGCGCGGGAGTTGGGGAGCTGTTTTTT.

The rearrangement uses TRBV7-2 and TRBJ2-5; D not resolved. CDR3 size: 16 residues. The germline gives CDR1 SGHTA, CDR2 FQGNSA. V lost 6 bases and J lost 1, with 18 bases in between. The CDR3 here is CASRPPLFDSQETQYF. Here the CDR3 DNA reads TGTGCCAGCAGACCCCCCCTATTTGATTCCCAAGAGACCCAGTACTTC.

The rearrangement joins TRBV5-1 to TRBJ2-1; 10 nucleotides align to TRBD2. The germline V gene encodes CDR1 SGHRS and CDR2 YFSETQ. V gave up 0 bases and J gave up 9 bases; unmatched junction bases: 6. This CDR3 spans 15 amino acids. The CDR3 loop reads CASSLVLAGESEQFF. CDR3 sequence (DNA): TGCGCCAGCAGCTTGGTCCTAGCGGGAGAGAGTGAGCAGTTCTTC. The full variable domain, with the rest looked up from reference TRBV5-1 and TRBJ2-1, is KAGVTQTPRYLIKTRGQQVTLSCSPISGHRSVSWYQQTPGQGLQFLFEYFSETQRNKGNFPGRFSGRQFSNSRSEMNVSTLELGDSALYLCASSLVLAGESEQFFGPGTRLTVL.

The V gene is TRBV4-1, the J gene TRBJ2-7; the match to TRBD2 covers 9 bases. Germline assignment: CDR1 MGHRA and CDR2 YSYEKL. V shed 3 bases and J 2 bases; nucleotides not matched to a gene: 8. The CDR3 runs to 16 residues. CDR3: CASSHGTTSGPYEQYF. The CDR3 DNA reads TGCGCCAGCAGCCACGGTACGACTAGCGGCCCCTACGAGCAGTACTTC.